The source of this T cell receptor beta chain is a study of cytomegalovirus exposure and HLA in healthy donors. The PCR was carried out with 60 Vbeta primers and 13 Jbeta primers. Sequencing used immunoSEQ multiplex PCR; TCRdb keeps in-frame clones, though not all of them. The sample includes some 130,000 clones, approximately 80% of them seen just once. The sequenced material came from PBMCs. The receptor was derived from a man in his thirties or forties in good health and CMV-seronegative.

This chain's CDR3 is CSVGQYRSGANVLTF. The CDR3 region has the DNA TGCAGCGTTGGACAGTATCGCTCTGGGGCCAACGTCCTGACTTTC. The chain is built from TRBV29-1 and TRBJ2-6; perhaps TRBD1 as D (5 bases). Between the trimmed V and J ends, which lost 4 bases and 0 bases, there was a span of 10 bases. The germline V gene has CDR1 SQVTM and CDR2 ANQGSEA. The CDR3 sequence is 15 residues long.